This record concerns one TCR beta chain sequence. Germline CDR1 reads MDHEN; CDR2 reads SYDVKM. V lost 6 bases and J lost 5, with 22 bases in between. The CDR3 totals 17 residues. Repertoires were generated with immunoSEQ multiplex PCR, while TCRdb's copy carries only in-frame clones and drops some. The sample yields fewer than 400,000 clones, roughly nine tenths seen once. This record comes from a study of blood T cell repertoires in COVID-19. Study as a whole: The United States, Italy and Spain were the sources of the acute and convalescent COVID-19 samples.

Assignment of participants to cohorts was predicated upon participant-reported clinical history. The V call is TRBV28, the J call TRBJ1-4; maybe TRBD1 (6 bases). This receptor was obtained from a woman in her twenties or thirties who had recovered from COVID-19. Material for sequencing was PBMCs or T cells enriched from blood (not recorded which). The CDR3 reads CASRTADRFFPNEKLFF. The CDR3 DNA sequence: TGTGCCAGCAGGACGGCCGACAGGTTTTTCCCGAATGAAAAACTGTTTTTT.